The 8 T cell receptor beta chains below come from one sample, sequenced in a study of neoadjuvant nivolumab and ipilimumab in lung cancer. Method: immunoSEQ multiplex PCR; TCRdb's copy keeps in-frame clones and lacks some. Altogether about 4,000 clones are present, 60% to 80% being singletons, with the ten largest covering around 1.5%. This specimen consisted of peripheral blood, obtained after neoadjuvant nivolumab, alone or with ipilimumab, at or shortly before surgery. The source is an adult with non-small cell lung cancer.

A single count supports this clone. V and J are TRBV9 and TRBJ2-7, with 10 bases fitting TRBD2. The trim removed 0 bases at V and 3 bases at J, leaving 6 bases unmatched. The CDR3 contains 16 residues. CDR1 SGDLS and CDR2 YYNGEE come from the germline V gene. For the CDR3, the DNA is TGTGCCAGCAGCGTAGGGCTAGCGGGAGATAACTACGAGCAGTACTTC. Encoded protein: CASSVGLAGDNYEQYF.

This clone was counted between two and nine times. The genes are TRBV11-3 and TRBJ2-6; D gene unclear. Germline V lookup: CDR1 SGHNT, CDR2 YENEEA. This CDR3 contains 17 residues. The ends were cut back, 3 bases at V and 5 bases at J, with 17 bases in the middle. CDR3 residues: CASSLLSRQSRANVLTF. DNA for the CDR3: TGTGCCAGCAGCTTGCTATCTCGACAAAGTCGGGCCAACGTCCTGACTTTC.

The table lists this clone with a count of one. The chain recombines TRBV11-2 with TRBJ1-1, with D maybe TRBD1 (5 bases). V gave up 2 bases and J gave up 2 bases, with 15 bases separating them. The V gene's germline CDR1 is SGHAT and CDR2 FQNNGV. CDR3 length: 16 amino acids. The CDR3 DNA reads TGTGCCAGCAGCTTAACGGGACGGAGGGGAAACACTGAAGCTTTCTTT. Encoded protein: CASSLTGRRGNTEAFF.

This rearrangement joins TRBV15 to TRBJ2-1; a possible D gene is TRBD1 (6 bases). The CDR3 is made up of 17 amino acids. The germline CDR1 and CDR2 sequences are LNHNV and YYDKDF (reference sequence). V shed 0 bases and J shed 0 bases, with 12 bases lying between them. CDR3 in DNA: TGTGCCACCAGCAGAGATAAAGGGGGAAGCTCCTACAATGAGCAGTTCTTC. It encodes CATSRDKGGSSYNEQFF.

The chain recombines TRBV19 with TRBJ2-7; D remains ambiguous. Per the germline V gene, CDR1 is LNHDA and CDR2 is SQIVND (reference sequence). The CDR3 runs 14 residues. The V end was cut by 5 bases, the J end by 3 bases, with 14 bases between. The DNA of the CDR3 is TGTGCCAGTAGTCTTCGGACCGATCTCTACGAGCAGTACTTC. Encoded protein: CASSLRTDLYEQYF.

CDR3 in amino acids: CASMGQFTEAFF. CDR3 coding DNA: TGTGCCAGCATGGGACAGTTTACTGAAGCTTTCTTT. The chain couples TRBV11-1 to TRBJ1-1; 7 positions match TRBD1. CDR1 is SGHAT and CDR2 is FQDESV in the germline V gene (reference sequence). J lost 5 bases, V lost 7 bases, and 4 bases had no gene match. The CDR3 is 12 amino acids.

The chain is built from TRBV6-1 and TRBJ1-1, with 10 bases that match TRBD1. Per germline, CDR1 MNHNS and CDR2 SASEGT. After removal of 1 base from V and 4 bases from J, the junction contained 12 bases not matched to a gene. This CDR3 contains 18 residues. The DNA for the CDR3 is TGTGCCAGCAGTGAAGGCCGGGACAGGGGTCGGGGTGGCACTGAAGCTTTCTTT. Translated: CASSEGRDRGRGGTEAFF.

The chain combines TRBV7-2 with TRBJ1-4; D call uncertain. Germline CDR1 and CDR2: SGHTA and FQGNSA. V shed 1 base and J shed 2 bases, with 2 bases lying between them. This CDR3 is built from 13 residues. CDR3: CASSLVTNEKLFF. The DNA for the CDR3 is TGTGCCAGCAGCTTAGTGACTAATGAAAAACTGTTTTTT.